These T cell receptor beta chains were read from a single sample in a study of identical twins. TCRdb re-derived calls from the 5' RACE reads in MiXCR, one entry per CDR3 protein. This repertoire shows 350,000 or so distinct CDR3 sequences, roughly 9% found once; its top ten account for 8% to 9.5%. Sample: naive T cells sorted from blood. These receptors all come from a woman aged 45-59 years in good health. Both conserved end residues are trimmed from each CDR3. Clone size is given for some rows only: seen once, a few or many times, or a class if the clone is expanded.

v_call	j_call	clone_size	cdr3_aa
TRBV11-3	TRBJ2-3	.	ASSRYDTQY
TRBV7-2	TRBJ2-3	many	ASSLAGHRTDTQY
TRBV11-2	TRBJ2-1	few	ASSLGVGGRHHNEQF
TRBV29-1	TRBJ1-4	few	SVAHLTGSEKLF
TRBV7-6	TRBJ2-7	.	ASRLAGGHYEQY
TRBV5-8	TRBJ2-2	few	ASSGGSRRAGELF
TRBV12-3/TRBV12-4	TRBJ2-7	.	ASGGAVLYEQY
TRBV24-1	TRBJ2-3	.	ATSDLGLAGVADTQY
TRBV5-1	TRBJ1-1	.	VSSLGQEAF
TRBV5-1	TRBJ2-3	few	ASSLGRPSTDTQY
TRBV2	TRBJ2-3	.	ASSDRASGGTDTQY
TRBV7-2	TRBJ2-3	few	ASSLMAMSTDTQY